These T cell receptor beta chains were read from a single sample in a study of STAT5B mutations in CD4+ large granular lymphocyte leukemia. Sequencing was performed with immunoSEQ multiplex PCR; in TCRdb, only in-frame clones are kept and a portion is missing. The profile shows tens of thousands of clones, about four fifths of them singletons. The sample was CD4+ T cells from blood buffy coats. All receptors come from a human donor in good health. Each CDR3 is given with its conserved first and last residue. D genes are given only for firm matches.

d_call j_call cdr3_length v_call cdr3_aa
TRBD1 TRBJ2-7 13 TRBV6-1 CASSGDRSYEQYF
. TRBJ1-1 14 TRBV18 CASSLRGGNTEAFF
TRBD1 TRBJ1-1 13 TRBV30 CAGDRSGFTEAFF
. TRBJ1-1 14 TRBV19 CASSIEGPNTEAFF
. TRBJ1-2 14 TRBV18 CASSPRAGGDGYTF
. TRBJ1-1 13 TRBV7-9 CASSPGPGTEAFF
TRBD1 TRBJ1-3 14 TRBV28 CASSTRDRGNTIYF
. TRBJ1-5 13 TRBV29-1 CSVAGSSNQPQHF
TRBD2 TRBJ2-7 16 TRBV5-1 CASSLAGQGLNYEQYF
. TRBJ2-2 13 TRBV7-2 CASSTTGSGELFF
TRBD1 TRBJ1-2 14 TRBV28 CASQTGAQDYGYTF
. TRBJ2-6 15 TRBV6-5 CASSYRGWGANVLTF
. TRBJ2-6 17 TRBV5-1 CASSVAGGGSGANVLTF
. TRBJ2-7 12 TRBV10-3 CAIARHNYEQYF
. TRBJ1-2 14 TRBV28 CASSLVQTTYGYTF
. TRBJ2-3 13 TRBV9 CASSARVADTQYF
. TRBJ2-6 13 TRBV30 CAWSMGGANVLTF
. TRBJ1-4 17 TRBV4-2 CASSQGGAREPYEKLFF
. TRBJ2-1 11 TRBV5-6 CASSRGSEQFF
. TRBJ2-2 16 TRBV5-1 CASSLGAGAHTGELFF
TRBD1 TRBJ2-2 14 TRBV29-1 CSVHRDRESGELFF
TRBD1 TRBJ2-2 15 TRBV6-1 CASIKDRANTGELFF
TRBD2 TRBJ2-2 17 TRBV14 CASSQTSGSNLPGELFF
TRBD1 TRBJ2-7 13 TRBV11-2 CASDRGTRYEQYF
. TRBJ2-5 14 TRBV10-3 CAISLRGNQETQYF
. TRBJ1-1 14 TRBV7-2 CASSLANGREVAFF
. TRBJ2-1 15 TRBV4-2 CASSQDPGAGGAQFF
TRBD1 TRBJ2-2 14 TRBV2 CASSRQGYTGELFF
TRBD1 TRBJ1-1 13 TRBV7-9 CASSLRQGTEAFF
. TRBJ1-3 14 TRBV7-2 CASSIGPSGNTIYF
. TRBJ2-5 13 TRBV6-6 CASSYLGLTTQYF
. TRBJ1-1 14 TRBV28 CASSLDRGNTEAFF
. TRBJ2-7 14 TRBV19 CASAEGRAAYEQYF
TRBD2 TRBJ2-7 18 TRBV28 CASSLYGWTSDDSYEQYF
TRBD2 TRBJ2-1 15 TRBV7-2 CASSLASGGAYEQFF
TRBD1 TRBJ2-7 16 TRBV27 CASSSYPPTGTYEQYF
. TRBJ2-7 14 TRBV28 CASSGPGHTYEQYF
. TRBJ2-2 11 TRBV30 CAWNGPGELFF
. TRBJ1-1 16 TRBV2 CAKKHRDLWGYTEAFF
. TRBJ1-2 13 TRBV27 CASTKSGGAGYTF
TRBD2 TRBJ2-5 15 TRBV27 CASSPRLAGRETQYF
. TRBJ2-5 14 TRBV7-6 CASSSGPDQETQYF
. TRBJ2-7 11 TRBV5-6 CASSYGYEQYF
TRBD1 TRBJ2-5 14 TRBV28 CASSAQGAEGTQYF
TRBD2 TRBJ2-4 17 TRBV15 CATSRVKAGGDVNIQYF
TRBD1 TRBJ1-3 17 TRBV11-2 CASSLGVGQATGNTIYF
. TRBJ2-3 14 TRBV6-5 CASSYSGGGDTQYF
. TRBJ1-4 15 TRBV30 CVGDPGTLTNEKLFF
. TRBJ1-1 14 TRBV4-1 CASSPQGTNTEAFF